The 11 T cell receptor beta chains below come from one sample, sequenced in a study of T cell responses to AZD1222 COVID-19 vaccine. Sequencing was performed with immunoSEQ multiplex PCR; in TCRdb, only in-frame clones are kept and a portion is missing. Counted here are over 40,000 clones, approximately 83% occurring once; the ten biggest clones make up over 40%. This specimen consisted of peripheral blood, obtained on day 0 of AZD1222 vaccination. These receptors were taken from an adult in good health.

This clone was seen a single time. CDR3 sequence (DNA): TGTGCCAGCAGCTTGCGGTGGGAGACCAATCAGCCCCAGCATTTT. Its protein is CASSLRWETNQPQHF. This chain connects TRBV5-8 to TRBJ1-5; no definite D call. Germline V gives CDR1 SGHTS, CDR2 YDEGEE. The CDR3 covers 15 residues. Trimming removed 1 base at V and 3 bases at J, with 11 bases between.

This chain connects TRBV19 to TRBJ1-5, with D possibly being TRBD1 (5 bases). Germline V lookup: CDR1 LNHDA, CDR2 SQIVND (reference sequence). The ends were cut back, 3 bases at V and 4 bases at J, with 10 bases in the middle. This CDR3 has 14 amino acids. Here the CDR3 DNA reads TGTGCCAGTAGTATCGGAGCAGGGAATCAGCCCCAGCATTTT. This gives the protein CASSIGAGNQPQHF.

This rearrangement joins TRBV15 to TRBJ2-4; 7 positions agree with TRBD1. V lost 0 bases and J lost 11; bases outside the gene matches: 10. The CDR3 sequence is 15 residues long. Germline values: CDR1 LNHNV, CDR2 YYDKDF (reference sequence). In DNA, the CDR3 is TGTGCCACCAGCAGAGATCGGGCGACAGGGCAATTTCAGTACTTC. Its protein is CATSRDRATGQFQYF.

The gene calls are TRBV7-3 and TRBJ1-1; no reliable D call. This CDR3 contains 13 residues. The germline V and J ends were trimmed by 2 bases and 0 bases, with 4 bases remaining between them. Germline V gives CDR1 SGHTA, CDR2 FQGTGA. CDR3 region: CASSLRMNTEAFF. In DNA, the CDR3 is TGTGCCAGCAGCTTACGTATGAACACTGAAGCTTTCTTT. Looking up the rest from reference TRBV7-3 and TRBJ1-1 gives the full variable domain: GAGVSQTPSNKVTEKGKYVELRCDPISGHTALYWYRQSLGQGPEFLIYFQGTGAADDSGLPNDRFFAVRPEGSVSTLKIQRTERGDSAVYLCASSLRMNTEAFFGQGTRLTVV.

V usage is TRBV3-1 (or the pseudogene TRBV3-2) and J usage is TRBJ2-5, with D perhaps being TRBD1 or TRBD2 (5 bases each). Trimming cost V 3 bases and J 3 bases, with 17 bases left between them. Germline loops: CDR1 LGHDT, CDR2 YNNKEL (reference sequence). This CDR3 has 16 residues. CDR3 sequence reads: CASSQGVGGGKETQYF. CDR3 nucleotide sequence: TGTGCCAGCAGCCAGGGGGTTGGAGGTGGGAAAGAGACCCAGTACTTC.

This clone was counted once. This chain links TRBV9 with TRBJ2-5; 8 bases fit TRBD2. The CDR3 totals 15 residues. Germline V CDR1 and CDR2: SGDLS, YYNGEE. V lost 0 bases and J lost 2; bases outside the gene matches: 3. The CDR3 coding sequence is TGTGCCAGCAGCGTAGCGGCGGGAGGACAAGAGACCCAGTACTTC. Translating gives CASSVAAGGQETQYF.

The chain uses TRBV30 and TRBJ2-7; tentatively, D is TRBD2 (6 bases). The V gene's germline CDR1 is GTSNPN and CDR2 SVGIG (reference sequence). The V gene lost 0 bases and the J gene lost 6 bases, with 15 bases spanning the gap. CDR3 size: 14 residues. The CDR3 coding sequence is TGTGCCTGGAGTGTAGGACGGGACTCGTTCGAGCAGTACTTC. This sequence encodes CAWSVGRDSFEQYF.

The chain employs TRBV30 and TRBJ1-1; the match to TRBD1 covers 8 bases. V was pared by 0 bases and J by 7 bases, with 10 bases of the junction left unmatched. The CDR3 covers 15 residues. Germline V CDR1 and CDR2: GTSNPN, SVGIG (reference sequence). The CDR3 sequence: CAWSVLGRGLSEAFF. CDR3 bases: TGTGCCTGGAGTGTACTGGGCAGGGGGCTAAGTGAAGCTTTCTTT.

This chain's CDR3 is CASSNPGRNSPLHF. The CDR3 DNA sequence: TGTGCCAGCAGCAACCCGGGACGTAATTCACCCCTCCACTTT. This chain joins TRBV21-1 and TRBJ1-6. TRBV21-1 is a listed pseudogene. CDR3 length: 14 amino acids.

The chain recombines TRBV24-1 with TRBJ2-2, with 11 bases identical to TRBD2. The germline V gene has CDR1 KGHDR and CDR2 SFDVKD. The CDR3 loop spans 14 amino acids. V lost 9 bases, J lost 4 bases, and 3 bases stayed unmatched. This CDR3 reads CATRGLAGTGELFF. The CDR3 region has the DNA TGTGCCACCCGAGGACTAGCGGGCACCGGGGAGCTGTTTTTT.

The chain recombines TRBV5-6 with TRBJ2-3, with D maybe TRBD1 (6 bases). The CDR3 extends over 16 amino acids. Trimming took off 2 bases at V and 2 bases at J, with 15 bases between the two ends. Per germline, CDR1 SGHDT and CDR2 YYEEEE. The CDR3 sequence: CASSFGPRGFTDTQYF. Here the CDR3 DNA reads TGTGCCAGCAGCTTCGGGCCCAGGGGATTCACAGATACGCAGTATTTT.